In this sample, the clone carrying this TCR beta chain turned up a few times. Trimming took off 4 bases at V and 1 base at J, with 10 bases between the two ends. CDR1 and CDR2 from the germline V gene are DFQATT and SNEGSKA (reference sequence). This CDR3 has 13 amino acids. This sample was taken from a study of human T cells and chemical hapten exposure. Unfractionated whole blood was the source of the extracted total RNA. A single record per CDR3 protein comes from TCRdb applying MiXCR to the 5' RACE reads. The repertoire holds 110,000 or so distinct CDR3 sequences, with around 20% as singletons. The gene calls are TRBV20-1 and TRBJ1-1; D might be TRBD1 (5 bases). This TCR derives from a human donor in good health. In DNA form, the CDR3 reads TGCAGTGCTATCGACAGTTGGAACACTGAAGCTTTCTTT. Its protein product is CSAIDSWNTEAFF.